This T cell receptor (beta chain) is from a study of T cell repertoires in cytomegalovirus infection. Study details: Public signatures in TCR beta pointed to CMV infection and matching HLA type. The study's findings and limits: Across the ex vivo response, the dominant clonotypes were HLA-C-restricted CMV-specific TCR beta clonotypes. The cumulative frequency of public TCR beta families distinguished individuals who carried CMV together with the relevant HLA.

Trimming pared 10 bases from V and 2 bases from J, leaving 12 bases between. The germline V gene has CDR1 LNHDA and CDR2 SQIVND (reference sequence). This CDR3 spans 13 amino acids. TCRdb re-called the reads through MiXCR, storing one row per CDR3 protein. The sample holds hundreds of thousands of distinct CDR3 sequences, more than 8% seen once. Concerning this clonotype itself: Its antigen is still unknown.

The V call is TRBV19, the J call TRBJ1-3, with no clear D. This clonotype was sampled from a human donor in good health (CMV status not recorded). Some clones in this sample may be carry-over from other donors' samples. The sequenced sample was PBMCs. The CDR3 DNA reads TGTGCCACTCAAGGACTGGCTGGAAACACCATATATTTT. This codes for CATQGLAGNTIYF.